This is a list of T cell receptor beta chains from one sample in a study of response to subunit inactivated influenza vaccine. In TCRdb, the RT-PCR reads were re-called with MiXCR into one record per CDR3 protein. The data contain 150,000 or so distinct CDR3 sequences, roughly a tenth of them singletons. This sample comprised non-naive T cells sorted from PBMCs, obtained roughly 46 days after vaccination. The receptors here all came from a man in his fifties or sixties who received an inactivated influenza vaccine. CDR3s include the opening cysteine and the closing phenylalanine or tryptophan. The D gene is left open where the match is weak. Rows may omit the clone size; those that give it use once, few, many or a size class.

NA | few | TRBJ2-1 | TRBV14 | CASSQGHNNEQFF | TGTGCCAGCAGCCAAGGCCATAACAATGAGCAGTTCTTC
NA | few | TRBJ2-3 | TRBV29-1 | CSVEESANTQYF | TGCAGCGTTGAAGAGTCGGCCAATACGCAGTATTTT
NA | NA | TRBJ2-7 | TRBV5-5 | CASSFDRYEQYF | TGTGCCAGCAGTTTTGACCGCTACGAGCAGTACTTC
NA | few | TRBJ2-7 | TRBV7-8 | CASSQRGPRVQVYYEQYF | TGTGCCAGCAGCCAAAGAGGCCCCCGGGTGCAGGTCTACTACGAGCAGTACTTC
NA | few | TRBJ2-1 | TRBV12-3/TRBV12-4 | CASRWGLDEQFF | TGTGCCAGCAGATGGGGGTTAGATGAGCAGTTCTTC
TRBD2 | many | TRBJ2-1 | TRBV6-5 | CASSYGSSGGAYNEQFF | TGTGCCAGCAGTTACGGGTCTAGCGGGGGGGCCTACAATGAGCAGTTCTTC
NA | few | TRBJ2-2 | TRBV11-3 | CASSLGHGAAGELFF | TGTGCCAGCAGCTTAGGACACGGGGCGGCCGGGGAGCTGTTTTTT
TRBD1 | many | TRBJ2-4 | TRBV19 | CASTLKGSGGNIQYF | TGTGCCAGTACCCTGAAGGGGTCAGGGGGAAACATTCAGTACTTC
NA | many | TRBJ2-3 | TRBV7-9 | CASSLFQSTDTQYF | TGTGCCAGCAGCTTATTCCAGAGCACAGATACGCAGTATTTT
NA | few | TRBJ2-7 | TRBV5-5 | CASSFQTGSSYEQYF | TGTGCCAGCAGCTTCCAGACGGGTAGCTCCTACGAGCAGTACTTC
NA | few | TRBJ2-3 | TRBV29-1 | CSYNEGREATDTQYF | TGCAGTTACAATGAAGGCAGGGAGGCAACAGATACGCAGTATTTT
NA | many | TRBJ2-3 | TRBV12-3/TRBV12-4 | CASSLNSRQYF | TGTGCCAGCAGTCTGAATAGTAGGCAGTATTTT
NA | many | TRBJ1-1 | TRBV18 | CASSPNGNTEAFF | TGTGCCAGCTCCCCAAACGGGAACACTGAAGCTTTCTTT
NA | NA | TRBJ1-2 | TRBV3-1 | CASSQALGGYGYTF | TGTGCCAGCAGCCAAGCGTTGGGAGGCTATGGCTACACCTTC
TRBD2 | many | TRBJ2-2 | TRBV28 | CASSFNLGGANTGELFF | TGTGCCAGCAGTTTCAATCTCGGGGGGGCGAACACCGGGGAGCTGTTTTTT
TRBD2 | NA | TRBJ2-7 | TRBV18 | CASSPLPLSGRASGYEQYF | TGTGCCAGCTCACCACTGCCCCTAAGCGGGAGGGCCAGCGGATACGAGCAGTACTTC
TRBD1 | many | TRBJ1-2 | TRBV27 | CASSLLGTGFGYTF | TGTGCCAGCAGTTTATTGGGGACAGGGTTTGGCTACACCTTC
NA | NA | TRBJ2-3 | TRBV3-1 | CASSQEHELTDTQYF | TGTGCCAGCAGCCAAGAACACGAACTAACAGATACGCAGTATTTT
NA | NA | TRBJ2-5 | TRBV6-1 | CASRNPETQYF | TGTGCCAGCAGGAACCCGGAGACCCAGTACTTC
NA | many | TRBJ2-7 | TRBV12-3/TRBV12-4 | CASSTSYEQYF | TGTGCCAGCAGTACATCCTACGAGCAGTACTTC
TRBD1 | few | TRBJ1-1 | TRBV30 | CAWSPDREGAFF | TGTGCCTGGAGTCCGGACAGGGAGGGAGCTTTCTTT
NA | medium-sized | TRBJ2-1 | TRBV15 | CATSRQYNEQFF | TGTGCCACCAGCAGACAGTACAATGAGCAGTTCTTC
NA | few | TRBJ1-1 | TRBV27 | CASSYRDDTEAFF | TGTGCCAGCAGTTACAGGGACGACACTGAAGCTTTCTTT
NA | NA | TRBJ2-3 | TRBV3-1 | CASSQNRATDTQYF | TGTGCCAGCAGCCAAAACAGGGCCACAGATACGCAGTATTTT
TRBD2 | many | TRBJ2-1 | TRBV7-2 | CASSGSGGYNEQFF | TGTGCCAGCAGCGGTAGCGGGGGCTACAATGAGCAGTTCTTC
TRBD2 | many | TRBJ2-7 | TRBV7-9 | CASSPGLAGKPTYEQYF | TGTGCCAGCAGCCCCGGACTAGCGGGGAAACCTACCTACGAGCAGTACTTC